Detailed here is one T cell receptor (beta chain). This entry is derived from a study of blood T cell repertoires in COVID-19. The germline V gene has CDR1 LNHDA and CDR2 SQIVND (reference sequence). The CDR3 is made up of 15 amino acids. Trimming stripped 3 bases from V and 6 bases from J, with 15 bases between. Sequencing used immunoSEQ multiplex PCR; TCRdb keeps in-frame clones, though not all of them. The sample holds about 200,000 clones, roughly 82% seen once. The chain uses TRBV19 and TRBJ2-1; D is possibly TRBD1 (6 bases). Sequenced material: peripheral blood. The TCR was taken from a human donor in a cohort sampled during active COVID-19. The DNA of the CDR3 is TGTGCCAGTAGTATGCTACAGGGTTATATCAATGAGCAGTTCTTC. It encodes CASSMLQGYINEQFF.